The 9 T cell receptor beta chains presented below share a single source sample, sequenced in a study of human T cells and chemical hapten exposure. TCRdb used MiXCR to reprocess the RACE reads, holding one entry per CDR3 protein. The sample has under 450,000 distinct CDR3 sequences; about 6% are singletons. Time point noted: patch test 2, 6 weeks after DPC sensitization. As for treatment: therapeutic diphenylcyclopropenone sensitization with weekly scalp DPC. Sequenced material: whole blood, taken in connection with sensitization to the hapten diphenylcyclopropenone (DPC). The origin of the receptors is a woman in her late teens or twenties with alopecia areata. Some clones in this sample may be carry-over from other donors' samples.

The chain recombines TRBV20-1 with TRBJ1-1, with D unclear. The CDR3 extends over 13 amino acids. Trimming pared 3 bases from V and 0 bases from J, leaving 8 bases between. Germline CDR1 and CDR2: DFQATT and SNEGSKA (reference sequence). This chain's CDR3 is CSARGRVNTEAFF. The CDR3, as DNA: TGCAGTGCTAGGGGGAGGGTGAACACTGAAGCTTTCTTT.

This clonotype was seen a few times. V gene TRBV11-2 combines with J gene TRBJ2-1, with 7 bases aligning to TRBD2. Trimming removed 1 base from V and 9 bases from J; junction bases left unmatched: 6. Per germline, CDR1 SGHAT and CDR2 FQNNGV. The CDR3 runs 14 residues. The CDR3: CASSLARGSSEQFF. The CDR3 nucleotides are TGTGCCAGCAGCTTAGCGCGGGGGAGCTCTGAGCAGTTCTTC.

This clonotype was seen only a few times. The V and J genes are TRBV6-5 and TRBJ2-3; D call uncertain. The V end lost 6 bases, the J end lost 8 bases, and 15 bases lay between the germline ends. Germline V gene lookup returns CDR1 MNHEY and CDR2 SVGAGI. This CDR3 has 13 amino acids. CDR3 sequence reads: CASSPGPASTQYF. The CDR3 bases are TGTGCCAGCAGCCCCGGACCGGCGAGTACGCAGTATTTT.

This clonotype was counted between two and nine times. This sequence joins TRBV4-3 and TRBJ2-1; no definite D call. The CDR3 covers 16 residues. Germline V gene sequence: CDR1 LGHNA, CDR2 YSLEER. V dropped 1 base and J dropped 0 bases, with 10 bases sitting between them. The DNA for the CDR3 is TGCGCCAGCAGCCAAGGAGGTTATAGCTCCTACAATGAGCAGTTCTTC. Its translation: CASSQGGYSSYNEQFF.

This clonotype was counted between two and nine times. The V gene is TRBV4-2, the J gene TRBJ2-7; the match to TRBD2 covers 10 bases. J lost 6 bases, V lost 0 bases, and 17 bases had no gene match. CDR3 length: 19 amino acids. Germline CDR1 LGHNA, CDR2 YNFKEQ. CDR3 bases: TGTGCCAGCAGCCAAGAGCGGGTTTCTATCAGCGGGGGGGCAGGCGAGCAGTACTTC. Residues: CASSQERVSISGGAGEQYF.

The rearrangement joins TRBV20-1 to TRBJ2-7; perhaps TRBD1 as D (5 bases). The germline V and J ends were trimmed by 0 bases and 2 bases, with 11 bases remaining between them. This CDR3 region has 14 residues. Germline CDR1 and CDR2: DFQATT and SNEGSKA (reference sequence). The CDR3 nucleotides are TGCAGTGCTAGAGATGGGGCCAGACCCTACGAGCAGTACTTC. Protein product: CSARDGARPYEQYF.

Of note for this clonotype: A read error may explain this, as a much larger clone is one base away. This rearrangement joins TRBV7-2 to TRBJ1-2; no clear D gene. Trimming took off 0 bases at V and 7 bases at J, with 15 bases between the two ends. The CDR3 runs 15 residues. CDR1 and CDR2 from the germline V gene are SGHTA and FQGNSA. CDR3 nucleotides: TGTGCCAGCAGCTTAGCCAAGCAGTGGGAATTTGGCTACACCTTC. This sequence encodes CASSLAKQWEFGYTF.

J is TRBJ2-2 and V is TRBV19; tentatively, D is TRBD2 (5 bases). The CDR3 extends over 14 amino acids. Germline CDR1 LNHDA, CDR2 SQIVND (reference sequence). Trimming took off 6 bases at V and 6 bases at J, with 14 bases between the two ends. The CDR3 protein is CASSPTSQAGELFF. CDR3 DNA: TGTGCCAGTAGCCCAACTAGTCAGGCCGGGGAGCTGTTTTTT.

This rearrangement joins TRBV7-2 to TRBJ1-4; D perhaps matches TRBD1 (6 bases). The CDR3 covers 16 residues. CDR1 and CDR2 from the germline V gene are SGHTA and FQGNSA. The V end lost 1 base, the J end lost 3 bases, and 12 bases lay between the germline ends. The CDR3 coding sequence is TGTGCCAGCAGCTTAGGACCACAGGGCGCTAATGAAAAACTGTTTTTT. Its translation is CASSLGPQGANEKLFF.